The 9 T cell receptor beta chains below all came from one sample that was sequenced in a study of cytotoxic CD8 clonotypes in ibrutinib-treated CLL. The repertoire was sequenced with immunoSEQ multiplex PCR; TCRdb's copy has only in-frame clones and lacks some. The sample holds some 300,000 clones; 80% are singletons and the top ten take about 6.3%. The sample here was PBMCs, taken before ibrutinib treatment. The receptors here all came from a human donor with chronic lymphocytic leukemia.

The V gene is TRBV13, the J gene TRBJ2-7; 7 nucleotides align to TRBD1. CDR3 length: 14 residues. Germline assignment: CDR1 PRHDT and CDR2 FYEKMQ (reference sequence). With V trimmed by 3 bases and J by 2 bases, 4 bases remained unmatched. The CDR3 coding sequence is TGTGCCAGCAGCTTCCGGGACAGACCCTACGAGCAGTACTTC. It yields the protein CASSFRDRPYEQYF. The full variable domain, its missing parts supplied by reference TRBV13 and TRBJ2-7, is AAGVIQSPRHLIKEKRETATLKCYPIPRHDTVYWYQQGPGQDPQFLISFYEKMQSDKGSIPDRFSAQQFSDYHSELNMSSLELGDSALYFCASSFRDRPYEQYFGPGTRLTVT.

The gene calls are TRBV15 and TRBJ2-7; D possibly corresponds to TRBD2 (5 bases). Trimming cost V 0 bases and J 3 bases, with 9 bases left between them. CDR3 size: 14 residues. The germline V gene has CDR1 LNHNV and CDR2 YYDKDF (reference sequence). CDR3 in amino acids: CATSRDRGNYEQYF. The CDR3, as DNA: TGTGCCACCAGCAGAGATCGGGGAAACTACGAGCAGTACTTC.

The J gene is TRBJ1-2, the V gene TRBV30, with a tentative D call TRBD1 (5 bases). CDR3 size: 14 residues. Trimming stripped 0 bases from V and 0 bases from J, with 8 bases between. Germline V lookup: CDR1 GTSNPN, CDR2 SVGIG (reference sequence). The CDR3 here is CAWSVRGTNYGYTF. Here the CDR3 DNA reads TGTGCCTGGAGTGTCCGGGGGACTAACTATGGCTACACCTTC.

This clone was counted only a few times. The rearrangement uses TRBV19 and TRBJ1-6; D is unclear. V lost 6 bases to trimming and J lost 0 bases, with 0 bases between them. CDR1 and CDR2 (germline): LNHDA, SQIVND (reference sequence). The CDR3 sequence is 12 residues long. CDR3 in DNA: TGTGCCAGTAGCTCCTATAATTCACCCCTCCACTTT. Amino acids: CASSSYNSPLHF.

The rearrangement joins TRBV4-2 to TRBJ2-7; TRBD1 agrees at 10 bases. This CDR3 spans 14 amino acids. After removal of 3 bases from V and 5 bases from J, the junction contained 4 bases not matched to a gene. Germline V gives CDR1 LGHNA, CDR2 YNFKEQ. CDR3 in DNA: TGTGCCAGCAGCCACGGACAGGGGGTACACGAGCAGTACTTC. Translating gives CASSHGQGVHEQYF.

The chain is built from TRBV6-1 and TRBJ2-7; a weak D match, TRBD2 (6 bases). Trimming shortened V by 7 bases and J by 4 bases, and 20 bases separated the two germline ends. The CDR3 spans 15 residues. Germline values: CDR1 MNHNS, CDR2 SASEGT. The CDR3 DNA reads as TGTGCCAGCAAGCCCCCGGCGGGAAATTGGTACGAGCAGTACTTC. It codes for CASKPPAGNWYEQYF.

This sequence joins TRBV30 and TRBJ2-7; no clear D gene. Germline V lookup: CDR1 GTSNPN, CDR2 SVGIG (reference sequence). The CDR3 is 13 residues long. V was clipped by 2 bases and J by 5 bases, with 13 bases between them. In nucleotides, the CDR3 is TGTGCCTGGAGTTTGTCCGCCCCCCACGAGCAGTACTTC. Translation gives CAWSLSAPHEQYF.

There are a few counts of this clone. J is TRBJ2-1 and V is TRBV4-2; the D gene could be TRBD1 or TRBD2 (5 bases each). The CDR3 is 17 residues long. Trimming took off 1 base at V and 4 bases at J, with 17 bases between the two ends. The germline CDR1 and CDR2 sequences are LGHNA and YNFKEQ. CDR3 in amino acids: CASSQVRGTDFYNEQFF. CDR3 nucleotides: TGTGCCAGCAGCCAAGTAAGGGGCACGGACTTTTACAATGAGCAGTTCTTC.

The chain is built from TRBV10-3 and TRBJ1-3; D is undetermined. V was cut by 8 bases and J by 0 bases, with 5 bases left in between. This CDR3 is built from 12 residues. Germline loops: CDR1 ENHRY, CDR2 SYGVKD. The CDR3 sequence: CAIAGSGNTIYF. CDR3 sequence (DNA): TGTGCCATCGCGGGCTCTGGAAACACCATATATTTT.